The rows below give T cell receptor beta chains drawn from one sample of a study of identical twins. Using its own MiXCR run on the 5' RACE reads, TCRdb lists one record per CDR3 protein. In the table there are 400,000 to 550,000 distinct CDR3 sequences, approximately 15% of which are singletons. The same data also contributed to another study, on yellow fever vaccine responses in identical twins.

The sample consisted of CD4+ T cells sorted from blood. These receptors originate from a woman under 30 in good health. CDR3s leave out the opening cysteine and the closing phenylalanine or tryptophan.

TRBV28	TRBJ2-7	ASSLGWDRAYEQY
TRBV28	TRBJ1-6	ASSLTAEGPTPLH
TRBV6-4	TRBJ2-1	ASSDSVTGRLNEQF
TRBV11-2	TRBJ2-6	ASSLVPGGTGANVLT
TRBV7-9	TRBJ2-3	ASSSGTGQGRTDTQY
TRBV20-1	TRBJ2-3	SASRAGLPDTQY
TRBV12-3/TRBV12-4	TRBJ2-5	ASRWPPGLAGAGTQY
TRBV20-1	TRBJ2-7	SASLTSGRAYEQY
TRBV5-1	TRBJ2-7	ASSLRQNYEQY
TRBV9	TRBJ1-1	ASSGNFRVGTEAF
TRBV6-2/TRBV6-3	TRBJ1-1	ASSYLRGREYTEAF
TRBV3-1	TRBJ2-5	ASSQTSGALEETQY